Below, one T cell receptor beta chain is given with its context. The sample comes from a study of blood T cell repertoires in COVID-19. Whole-study context: Samples came from the United States, Italy and Spain, spanning acute and convalescent COVID-19. The analysed material was cDNA or gDNA that came from T cells, B-cell-depleted T cells, or PBMCs.

Trimming removed 0 bases at V and 9 bases at J, with 9 bases between. Germline V gene sequence: CDR1 MRHNA, CDR2 SNTAGT. The CDR3 runs 14 residues. Under the authors' procedure: Reference gene primer amplification gave nucleated cell count estimates. Profiling relied on immunoSEQ multiplex PCR, and the TCRdb table lists in-frame clones only, not all of them. V, J and clone size reflect that table, while D and trimming were determined from the DNA. The table records some 190,000 clones, more than 80% of them present only once. Sample: peripheral blood. The rearrangement joins TRBV6-4 to TRBJ1-6; D may be TRBD1 (5 bases). This sequence was found in a woman in her sixties or seventies with acute or convalescent COVID-19. This chain's CDR3 is CASSDSLGVSPLHF. CDR3 DNA sequence: TGTGCCAGCAGTGACTCTTTAGGGGTTTCACCCCTCCACTTT.